These 29 T cell receptor beta chains came from one sample sequenced in a study of shared clonotypes between healthy human individuals. Sequencing was performed with immunoSEQ multiplex PCR; in TCRdb, only in-frame clones are kept and a portion is missing. The sample gives 2 million to 2.5 million clones, approximately 94% of which show up once; over 1.5% is in the top ten. CD45RO-negative CD8 cells positively selected for CCR7 made up the naive population, which excluded terminally differentiated effector memory CD45RA+ cells. Sequenced material: naive CD8+ T cells from PBMCs. These receptors originate from a man younger than 35 in good health. Some clones in this sample may be carry-over from other donors' samples.

As for this clone: This CDR3 is also generated by other DNA sequences in the sample. V is TRBV9 and J is TRBJ2-1; 8 bases fit TRBD2. The CDR3 covers 16 residues. V lost 0 bases to trimming and J lost 3 bases; unmatched junction nucleotides: 5. Germline V gene sequence: CDR1 SGDLS, CDR2 YYNGEE. The CDR3 DNA sequence: TGTGCCAGCAGCGTAGGGGGTACTAGCGGCTACAATGAGCAGTTCTTC. Its protein is CASSVGGTSGYNEQFF.

The J gene is TRBJ2-4, the V gene TRBV11-2; D is undetermined. The CDR3 consists of 11 residues. The V and J ends lost 3 bases and 6 bases respectively, with 3 bases between them. Germline V gives CDR1 SGHAT, CDR2 FQNNGV. CDR3 in amino acids: CASSFGNIQYF. The CDR3 DNA reads as TGTGCCAGCAGCTTTGGAAACATTCAGTACTTC.

The chain is built from TRBV7-8 and TRBJ2-1, with 11 bases lining up with TRBD2. V lost 3 bases to trimming and J lost 8 bases; unmatched junction nucleotides: 6. Germline CDR1 SGHVS, CDR2 FQNEAQ. The CDR3 runs to 15 residues. For the CDR3, the DNA is TGTGCCAGCAGCTTGGGAACTAGCGGGAGATATGAGCAGTTCTTC. Translating it yields CASSLGTSGRYEQFF.

The count of this clone is one. The chain couples TRBV5-4 to TRBJ2-7, with D unclear. From germline, CDR1 is SGHNT and CDR2 YYREEE (reference sequence). The CDR3 runs to 16 residues. V was shortened by 0 bases and J by 6 bases, with 19 bases between the two germline ends. CDR3 coding DNA: TGTGCCAGCAGCTTGGCGGCCCTGCCAAAAGATCCCGAGCAGTACTTC. It specifies CASSLAALPKDPEQYF.

V is TRBV5-6 and J is TRBJ1-2; D gene uncertain. This CDR3 has 14 residues. Between the trimmed V and J ends, which lost 4 bases and 6 bases, there was a span of 16 bases. Germline V lookup: CDR1 SGHDT, CDR2 YYEEEE. The DNA for the CDR3 is TGTGCCAGCAGCGTGGGTACGGCCTTCGATGGCTACACCTTC. It encodes CASSVGTAFDGYTF.

This sequence joins TRBV18 and TRBJ1-1; the D is unclear. The ends were cut back, 3 bases at V and 6 bases at J, with 20 bases in the middle. Germline-derived CDR1 and CDR2 are KGHSH and LQKENI. This CDR3 comprises 16 residues. CDR3 protein: CASSPPPSDGGAEAFF. Here the CDR3 DNA reads TGTGCCAGCTCACCGCCCCCCTCGGACGGCGGGGCTGAAGCTTTCTTT.

This clone was detected once. The chain employs TRBV5-6 and TRBJ2-2, with a possible D match to TRBD2 (5 bases). This CDR3 comprises 15 residues. Per germline, CDR1 SGHDT and CDR2 YYEEEE. The V end lost 0 bases, the J end lost 0 bases, and 6 bases lay between the germline ends. The CDR3 bases are TGTGCCAGCAGCTTGGACGGGGCGAACACCGGGGAGCTGTTTTTT. This codes for CASSLDGANTGELFF.

The chain joins TRBV28 to TRBJ2-7, with a weak D call TRBD1 (6 bases). Germline CDR1 MDHEN, CDR2 SYDVKM. There are 18 residues in the CDR3. Trimming cost V 7 bases and J 3 bases, with 28 bases left between them. The CDR3 DNA reads TGTGCCAGCAACTATCCCCCTGGGGGCGCGAATCCGGTCTACGAGCAGTACTTC. Encoded protein: CASNYPPGGANPVYEQYF.

The J gene is TRBJ2-1, the V gene TRBV13; 11 nucleotides line up with TRBD2. There are 16 residues in the CDR3. CDR1 and CDR2 from the germline V gene are PRHDT and FYEKMQ (reference sequence). With 6 bases clipped from V and 8 bases from J, the junction kept 12 bases outside the gene matches. The CDR3 reads CASSVHSGRASDEQFF. The CDR3 DNA sequence: TGTGCCAGCAGTGTCCATAGCGGGAGGGCCAGCGATGAGCAGTTCTTC.

In regard to this clone: Other DNA sequences of this sample code for an identical CDR3. This chain joins TRBV28 and TRBJ1-1; no firm D call. V was trimmed by 4 bases and J by 8 bases, leaving 8 bases between them. Per germline, CDR1 MDHEN and CDR2 SYDVKM. CDR3 length: 11 residues. For the CDR3, the DNA is TGTGCCAGCAGTTCGACGGCAGAAGCTTTCTTT. It codes for CASSSTAEAFF.

Concerning this clone itself: Its ends do not fully match the called genes, so a read error is possible. The chain carries TRBV5-4 and TRBJ2-3; tentative D call: TRBD1 (5 bases). CDR1 is SGHNT and CDR2 is YYREEE in the germline V gene (reference sequence). This CDR3 is built from 14 residues. CDR3 nucleotides: TGTGCAAGCAGGGTCAAGGGGAACACAGATACGCAGTATTTT. Amino acid sequence: CASRVKGNTDTQYF.

This clone was counted between two and nine times. Other DNA variants within this sample encode the same CDR3. The chain recombines TRBV5-6 with TRBJ2-7; D remains unclear. V lost 0 bases and J 2 bases, leaving 6 bases between the germline ends. This CDR3 region has 13 residues. Looked up from germline, CDR1 is SGHDT and CDR2 is YYEEEE. The CDR3 nucleotides are TGTGCCAGCAGCTTGGACGGTACCTACGAGCAGTACTTC. This codes for CASSLDGTYEQYF.

V is TRBV11-2 and J is TRBJ1-2, with D unclear. The CDR3 spans 17 residues. CDR1 and CDR2 (germline): SGHAT, FQNNGV. V lost 0 bases and J lost 0, with 14 bases in between. CDR3 in amino acids: CASSLDGRWATNYGYTF. CDR3 in DNA: TGTGCCAGCAGCTTAGACGGGAGGTGGGCCACTAACTATGGCTACACCTTC.

The V call is TRBV7-9, the J call TRBJ1-4, with 8 bases fitting TRBD1. Germline-derived CDR1 and CDR2 are SEHNR and FQNEAQ (reference sequence). The CDR3 length is 16 residues. The V and J ends lost 3 bases and 3 bases, in that order; junction bases with no gene match: 6. CDR3 loop: CASSFRQGASNEKLFF. The CDR3 bases are TGTGCCAGCAGCTTTAGGCAGGGGGCGTCTAATGAAAAACTGTTTTTT.

The chain joins TRBV6-1 to TRBJ2-7; no definite D call. In germline, CDR1 is MNHNS, CDR2 SASEGT. The CDR3 covers 11 residues. V lost 4 bases and J 3 bases, leaving 4 bases between the germline ends. CDR3 sequence reads: CASSGVYEQYF. CDR3 coding DNA: TGTGCCAGCAGTGGGGTCTACGAGCAGTACTTC.

The chain is built from TRBV5-1 and TRBJ2-3, with 12 bases lining up with TRBD2. Germline CDR1 is SGHRS and CDR2 is YFSETQ. V dropped 0 bases and J dropped 2; count of bases not matched to a gene: 10. The length of the CDR3 is 19 residues. CDR3 loop: CASSLGLAGVSTDTDTQYF. CDR3 DNA: TGCGCCAGCAGCTTGGGACTAGCGGGAGTAAGTACGGACACAGATACGCAGTATTTT.

The chain links TRBV9 to TRBJ2-7; a possible D gene is TRBD2 (5 bases). The CDR3 totals 15 residues. Germline V gives CDR1 SGDLS, CDR2 YYNGEE. Trimming stripped 1 base from V and 1 base from J, with 12 bases between. CDR3 in amino acids: CASSVSHGVSYEQYF. The DNA of the CDR3 is TGTGCCAGCAGCGTATCCCACGGGGTTTCCTACGAGCAGTACTTC.

The genes are TRBV28 and TRBJ2-7; D is ambiguous. Per germline, CDR1 MDHEN and CDR2 SYDVKM. V lost 5 bases and J 3 bases, leaving 17 bases between the germline ends. The CDR3 consists of 15 residues. This CDR3 is CASSPQGQLVYEQYF. As DNA, the CDR3 is TGTGCCAGCAGTCCCCAAGGCCAGTTAGTCTACGAGCAGTACTTC.

The chain combines TRBV5-6 with TRBJ2-7; 10 nucleotides match TRBD2. V trimming: 2 bases; J trimming: 4 bases; junction bases outside the gene matches: 9. The germline CDR1 and CDR2 sequences are SGHDT and YYEEEE. This CDR3 has 16 amino acids. CDR3 loop: CASSFGSGRFRYEQYF. For the CDR3, the DNA is TGTGCCAGCAGCTTTGGTAGCGGGAGGTTTAGGTACGAGCAGTACTTC.

This sequence joins TRBV28 and TRBJ2-7; 8 bases line up with TRBD1. CDR1 is MDHEN, CDR2 SYDVKM, per germline. Losses at the gene ends were 7 bases for V and 2 bases for J; bases not matched to a gene: 7. The CDR3 runs to 14 residues. The CDR3 reads CASTQGALTYEQYF. The CDR3, as DNA: TGTGCCAGCACCCAGGGGGCTCTCACCTACGAGCAGTACTTC.

The chain combines TRBV4-1 with TRBJ1-4, with D possibly TRBD1 on 5 matching bases. V lost 2 bases, J lost 8 bases, and 15 bases lay in between. From germline, CDR1 is MGHRA and CDR2 YSYEKL. This CDR3 contains 15 residues. The CDR3 sequence: CASSQYRSSEEKLFF. The CDR3 DNA reads as TGCGCCAGCAGCCAATACAGGTCGAGTGAAGAAAAACTGTTTTTT.

The DNA of the CDR3 is TGCGCCAGCAGCCCAGGGGTCTCCCATCGGCCCCAGCATTTT. Its translation: CASSPGVSHRPQHF. This sequence joins TRBV4-1 and TRBJ1-5, with D maybe TRBD1 (6 bases). CDR3 length equals 14 residues. The V end lost 4 bases, the J end lost 9 bases, and 16 bases lay between the germline ends. Looked up from germline, CDR1 is MGHRA and CDR2 is YSYEKL.

About this clone itself: Distinct nucleotide sequences in the sample also encode this CDR3. V is TRBV29-1 and J is TRBJ1-1; D unresolved. This CDR3 contains 12 residues. Trimming cost V 4 bases and J 4 bases, with 10 bases left between them. Per the germline V gene, CDR1 is SQVTM and CDR2 is ANQGSEA. As DNA, the CDR3 is TGCAGCGTTGTGGGGTTGGGCACTGAAGCTTTCTTT. It encodes CSVVGLGTEAFF. Looking up the rest from reference TRBV29-1 and TRBJ1-1 gives the full variable domain: SAVISQKPSRDICQRGTSLTIQCQVDSQVTMMFWYRQQPGQSLTLIATANQGSEATYESGFVIDKFPISRPNLTFSTLTVSNMSPEDSSIYLCSVVGLGTEAFFGQGTRLTVV.

J is TRBJ2-2 and V is TRBV7-9, with 13 bases identical to TRBD2. CDR1 SEHNR and CDR2 FQNEAQ come from the germline V gene (reference sequence). CDR3 length: 19 residues. J was trimmed by 0 bases and V by 4 bases; bases with no gene match: 8. The CDR3 here is CASSSLAGGPFANTGELFF. The CDR3 bases are TGTGCCAGCAGCTCACTAGCGGGAGGGCCGTTCGCGAACACCGGGGAGCTGTTTTTT. The full variable domain, with the rest looked up from reference TRBV7-9 and TRBJ2-2, is DTGVSQNPRHKITKRGQNVTFRCDPISEHNRLYWYRQTLGQGPEFLTYFQNEAQLEKSRLLSDRFSAERPKGSFSTLEIQRTEQGDSAMYLCASSSLAGGPFANTGELFFGEGSRLTVL.

V and J are TRBV2 and TRBJ1-1, with unresolved D. This CDR3 contains 16 residues. With 6 bases removed from V and 2 bases from J, the gap between germline ends came to 19 bases. Germline-derived CDR1 and CDR2 are SNHLY and FYNNEI. This CDR3 is CASSRHGRGPNTEAFF. The DNA for the CDR3 is TGTGCCAGCAGCCGGCATGGACGAGGCCCAAACACTGAAGCTTTCTTT.

The CDR3 coding sequence is TGTGCCAGTAGTTCTCCCCGGATCTCCGGGATCCACGAGCAGTACTTC. Its protein product is CASSSPRISGIHEQYF. V and J are TRBV19 and TRBJ2-7, with D possibly matching TRBD2 (5 bases). V dropped 5 bases and J dropped 5 bases, with 22 bases sitting between them. Per germline, CDR1 LNHDA and CDR2 SQIVND (reference sequence). The CDR3 has 16 amino acids. The full variable domain, rest sourced from reference TRBV19 and TRBJ2-7, is DGGITQSPKYLFRKEGQNVTLSCEQNLNHDAMYWYRQDPGQGLRLIYYSQIVNDFQKGDIAEGYSVSREKKESFPLTVTSAQKNPTAFYLCASSSPRISGIHEQYFGPGTRLTVT.

The chain uses TRBV28 and TRBJ2-1, with 10 bases that match TRBD1. Germline assignment: CDR1 MDHEN and CDR2 SYDVKM. There are 17 residues in the CDR3. Trimming at V came to 5 bases and at J to 8 bases, leaving 15 bases not matched to a gene. CDR3 nucleotide sequence: TGTGCCAGCAGTCTATATTGGGACAGGGGAATTGAGGATGAGCAGTTCTTC. As protein: CASSLYWDRGIEDEQFF.

The chain employs TRBV7-9 and TRBJ1-1; no firm D call. This CDR3 has 15 amino acids. Germline V lookup: CDR1 SEHNR, CDR2 FQNEAQ (reference sequence). The V gene lost 4 bases and the J gene lost 2 bases, with 14 bases spanning the gap. In nucleotides, the CDR3 is TGTGCCAGCAGCTGGATGGGTGTCCGTAACACTGAAGCTTTCTTT. Amino acid sequence: CASSWMGVRNTEAFF.

The V call is TRBV28, the J call TRBJ2-5, with a tentative D call TRBD1 (5 bases). The V gene's germline CDR1 is MDHEN and CDR2 SYDVKM. Trimming shortened V by 6 bases and J by 2 bases, and 13 bases separated the two germline ends. The CDR3 consists of 14 residues. Written as DNA, the CDR3 is TGTGCCAGCAGGTTACAGGACCCACAAGAGACCCAGTACTTC. This gives the protein CASRLQDPQETQYF. The full variable domain, in which reference TRBV28 and TRBJ2-5 provide the parts outside the CDR3, is DVKVTQSSRYLVKRTGEKVFLECVQDMDHENMFWYRQDPGLGLRLIYFSYDVKMKEKGDIPEGYSVSREKKERFSLILESASTNQTSMYLCASRLQDPQETQYFGPGTRLLVL.